Given below is one T cell receptor (beta chain) in context. Other DNA sequences in this specimen translate into the identical CDR3. CD45RO-negative CD8 cells positively selected for CCR7 made up the naive population, which excluded terminally differentiated effector memory CD45RA+ cells. Participating donors were healthy, HIV-negative adults free of recent acute infections or vaccinations. The data belong to a study of shared clonotypes between healthy human individuals. Sequencing was performed with immunoSEQ multiplex PCR; in TCRdb, only in-frame clones are kept and a portion is missing. This table holds some 1,900,000 clones, about 95% found once. The ends lost 3 bases at V and 2 bases at J; junction bases unmatched: 3. The V gene's germline CDR1 is SGHNT and CDR2 YYREEE (reference sequence). The CDR3 loop spans 15 amino acids.

The sequencing sample was made of naive CD8+ T cells sorted from blood. The TCR originated in a young man in good health. The rearrangement joins TRBV5-4 to TRBJ2-7; TRBD2 matches at 12 bases. CDR3 in amino acids: CASSYLAGGTYEQYF. CDR3 sequence (DNA): TGTGCCAGCAGCTACCTAGCGGGAGGGACCTACGAGCAGTACTTC.